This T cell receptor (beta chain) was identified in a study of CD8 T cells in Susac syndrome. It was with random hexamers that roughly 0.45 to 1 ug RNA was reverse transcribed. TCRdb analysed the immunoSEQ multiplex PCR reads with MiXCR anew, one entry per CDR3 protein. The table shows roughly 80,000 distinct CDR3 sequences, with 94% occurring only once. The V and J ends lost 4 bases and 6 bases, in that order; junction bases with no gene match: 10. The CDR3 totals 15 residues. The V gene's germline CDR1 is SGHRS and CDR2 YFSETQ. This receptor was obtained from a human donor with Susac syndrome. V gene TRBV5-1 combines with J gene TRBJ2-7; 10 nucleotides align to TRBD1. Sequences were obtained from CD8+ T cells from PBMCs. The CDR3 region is CASSPRLGQGVEQYF. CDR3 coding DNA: TGCGCCAGCAGCCCCCGCCTTGGACAGGGGGTCGAGCAGTACTTC.